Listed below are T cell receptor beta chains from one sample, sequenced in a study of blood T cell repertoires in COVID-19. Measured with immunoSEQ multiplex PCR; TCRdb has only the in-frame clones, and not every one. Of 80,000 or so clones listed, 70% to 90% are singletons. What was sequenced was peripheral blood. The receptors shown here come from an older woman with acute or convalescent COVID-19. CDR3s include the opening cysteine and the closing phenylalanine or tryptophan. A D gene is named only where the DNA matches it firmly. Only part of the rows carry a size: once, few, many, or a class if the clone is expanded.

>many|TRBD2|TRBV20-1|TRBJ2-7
TGCAGTGCTAGTACCCCTAGCGGGGGCGAGACGTTCTACGAGCAGTACTTC
CSASTPSGGETFYEQYF
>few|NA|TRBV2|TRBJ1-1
TGTGCCAGCAGTCCTTACAGTGGAGCTTTCTTT
CASSPYSGAFF
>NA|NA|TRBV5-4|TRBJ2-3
TGTGCCAGCAGGGTGGACAGTATCCCCACAGATACGCAGTATTTT
CASRVDSIPTDTQYF
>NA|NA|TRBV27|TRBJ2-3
TGTGCCAGCAGTTTAGCGGGGGCCGGGGATACGCAGTATTTT
CASSLAGAGDTQYF
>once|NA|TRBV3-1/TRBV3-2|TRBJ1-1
TGTGCCAGCAGCCCGATAGGAGGGGGGGGGAACACTGAAGCTTTCTTT
CASSPIGGGGNTEAFF
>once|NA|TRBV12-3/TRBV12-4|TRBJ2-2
TGTGCCAGCAGTTTATACGGGGAGCTGTTTTTT
CASSLYGELFF
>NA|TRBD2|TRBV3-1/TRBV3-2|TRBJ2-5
TGTGCCAGCAGCCACGGACTAGCGGGGGGCTCAGAGACCCAGTACTTC
CASSHGLAGGSETQYF
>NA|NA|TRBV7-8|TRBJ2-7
TGTGCCAGCAGCTTCGACAGGTTCGACGAGCAGTACTTC
CASSFDRFDEQYF
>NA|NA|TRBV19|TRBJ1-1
TGTGCCAGTGGGAATCACCGGCCGGGGGGGAGGACTGAAGCTTTCTTT
CASGNHRPGGRTEAFF
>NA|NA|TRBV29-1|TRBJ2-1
TGCAGCGTTGGAACGACAGATTACAATGAGCAGTTCTTC
CSVGTTDYNEQFF
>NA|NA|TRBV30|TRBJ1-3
TGTGCCTGGGCGAGTAGCTATGGAAACACCATATATTTT
CAWASSYGNTIYF
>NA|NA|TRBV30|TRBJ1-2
TGTGCCTGGAGTGTATCCAGGGCCCACACCTTC
CAWSVSRAHTF
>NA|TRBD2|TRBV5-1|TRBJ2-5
TGCGCCAGCAGCTTTGGCGGGGGGGCAGGAGAGACCCAGTACTTC
CASSFGGGAGETQYF
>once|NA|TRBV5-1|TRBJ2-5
TGCGCCAGCAGCTCGAACAGTTACCACCAAGAGACCCAGTACTTC
CASSSNSYHQETQYF
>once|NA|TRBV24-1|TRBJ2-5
TGTGCCACCAGTTCCCCGGACAGAAAAGAGACCCAGTACTTC
CATSSPDRKETQYF
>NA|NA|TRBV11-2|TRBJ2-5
TGTGCCAGCAGCTTATTAGGAGGGCACGGAGAGACCCAGTACTTC
CASSLLGGHGETQYF
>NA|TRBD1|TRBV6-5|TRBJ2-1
TGTGCCAGCAGTACCCGGGACAGGGAGCGGCAGTTCTTC
CASSTRDRERQFF
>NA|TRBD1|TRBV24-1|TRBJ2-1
TGTGCCACCAGTGATGGGGACAGGGATTACAATGAGCAGTTCTTC
CATSDGDRDYNEQFF
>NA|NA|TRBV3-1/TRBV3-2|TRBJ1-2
TGTGCCAGCAGGTCCGTGGGGGCTGGCTATGGCTACACCTTC
CASRSVGAGYGYTF
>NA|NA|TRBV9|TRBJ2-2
TGTGCCAGCAGCCCGGACCCAGGGTTATCCGGGGAGCTGTTTTTT
CASSPDPGLSGELFF
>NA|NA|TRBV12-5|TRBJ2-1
TGTGCTAGTGGTTCGGCGGGCCCTAACTTGTACAATGAGCAGTTCTTC
CASGSAGPNLYNEQFF
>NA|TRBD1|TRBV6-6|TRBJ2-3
TGTGCCAGCAGTTACGGGACAGGGGGCACAGATACGCAGTATTTT
CASSYGTGGTDTQYF
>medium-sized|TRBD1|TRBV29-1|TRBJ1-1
TGCAGCGTTGAGCCTCAGGGGGGCACTGAAGCTTTCTTT
CSVEPQGGTEAFF
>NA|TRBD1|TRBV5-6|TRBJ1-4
TGTGCCAGCAGCTTGGGGGCAGGGGGTAGAGAAAAACTGTTTTTT
CASSLGAGGREKLFF
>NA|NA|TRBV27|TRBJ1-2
TGTGCCAGCAGTTTACGCGGGGATGGCTACACCTTC
CASSLRGDGYTF
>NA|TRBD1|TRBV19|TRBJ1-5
TGTGCCAGTAGTATCTTATTACGACAGGGCAAGAATCAGCCCCAGCATTTT
CASSILLRQGKNQPQHF
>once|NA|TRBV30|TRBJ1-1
TGTGCCTGGAGCTCTACCCTAATTGAAGCTTTCTTT
CAWSSTLIEAFF
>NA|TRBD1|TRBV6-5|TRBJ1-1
TGTGCCAGCAGGGGACAGGGGGCTTTCACTGAAGCTTTCTTT
CASRGQGAFTEAFF
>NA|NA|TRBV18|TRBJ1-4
TGTGCCAGCTCACCAACTTCCCAGGCCCGCAATGAAAAACTGTTTTTT
CASSPTSQARNEKLFF
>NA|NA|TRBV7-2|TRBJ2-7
TGTGCCAGCAGCTTAGAGGGAGGCCGGGGAGAGCAGTACTTC
CASSLEGGRGEQYF
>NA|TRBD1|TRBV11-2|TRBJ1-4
TGTGCCAGCAACCGGGACAGGCCGACCGAAAAACTGTTTTTT
CASNRDRPTEKLFF
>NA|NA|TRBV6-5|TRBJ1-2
TGTGCCAGCACCCCTGGGAGGACCCCTAACTATGGCTACACCTTC
CASTPGRTPNYGYTF
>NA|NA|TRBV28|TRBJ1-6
TGTGCCAGCAGTTCCTGGACGGGAAATTCACCCCTCCACTTT
CASSSWTGNSPLHF
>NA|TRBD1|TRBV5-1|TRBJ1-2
TGCGCCAGCAGCCGCACGGGACAGGACTATGGCTACACCTTC
CASSRTGQDYGYTF
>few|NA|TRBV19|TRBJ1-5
TGTGCCAGTAGGCCACAGGGTGGAGGTCAGCCCCAGCATTTT
CASRPQGGGQPQHF
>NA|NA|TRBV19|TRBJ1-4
TGTGCCAGTCAGAATCCGAGGGGGGAAAAACTGTTTTTT
CASQNPRGEKLFF
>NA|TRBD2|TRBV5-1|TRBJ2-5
TGCGCCAGCAGCTTGGCCGCCAGCGGGGGGGCCCAAGAGACCCAGTACTTC
CASSLAASGGAQETQYF
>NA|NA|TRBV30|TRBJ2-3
TGTGCCTGGACTATCGTAGATACGCAGTATTTT
CAWTIVDTQYF
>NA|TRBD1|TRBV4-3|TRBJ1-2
TGCGCCAGCAGCCAACCGGGACAGGCCGCCTATGGCTACACCTTC
CASSQPGQAAYGYTF
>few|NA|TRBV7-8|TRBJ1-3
TGTGCCAGCAGCTTAGAGGAGTACTCTGGAAACACCATATATTTT
CASSLEEYSGNTIYF
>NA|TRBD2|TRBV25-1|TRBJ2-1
TGTGCCAGCAGTGAATGGCCGACTAGCGGGGTATCTGAGCAGTTCTTC
CASSEWPTSGVSEQFF
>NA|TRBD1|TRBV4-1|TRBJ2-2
TGCGCCAGCAGCCAAGCCACCGGGACAGGGGGCAGAACCGGGGAGCTGTTTTTT
CASSQATGTGGRTGELFF
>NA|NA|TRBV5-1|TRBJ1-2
TGCGCCAGCAGCTTATACAGTACTAACTATGGCTACACCTTC
CASSLYSTNYGYTF
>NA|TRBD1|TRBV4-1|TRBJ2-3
TGCGCCAGCAGCCCTTGGACAGGGGATACAGATACGCAGTATTTT
CASSPWTGDTDTQYF
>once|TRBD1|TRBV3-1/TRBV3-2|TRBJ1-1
TGTGCCAGCAGCCAAGGAGGGGACAGGGAAGCTTTCTTT
CASSQGGDREAFF
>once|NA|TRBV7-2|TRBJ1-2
TGTGCCAGCAGCTTAGCCGGGAAGGGTGGCTACACCTTC
CASSLAGKGGYTF
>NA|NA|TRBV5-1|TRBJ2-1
TGCGCCAGCAGCTTGGCGGGGACTGACAATGAGCAGTTCTTC
CASSLAGTDNEQFF
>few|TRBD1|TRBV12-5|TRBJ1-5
TGTGCTAGTGGTTCCTCAGGGGGAACAAGCAATCAGCCCCAGCATTTT
CASGSSGGTSNQPQHF
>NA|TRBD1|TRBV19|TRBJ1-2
TGTGCCAGTAGTCTCGACAGGGGAGACGGCTACACCTTC
CASSLDRGDGYTF
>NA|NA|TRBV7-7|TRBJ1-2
TGTGCCAGCAGCTTAGCCGACGGAGTAGGTTCCAACTATGGCTACACCTTC
CASSLADGVGSNYGYTF